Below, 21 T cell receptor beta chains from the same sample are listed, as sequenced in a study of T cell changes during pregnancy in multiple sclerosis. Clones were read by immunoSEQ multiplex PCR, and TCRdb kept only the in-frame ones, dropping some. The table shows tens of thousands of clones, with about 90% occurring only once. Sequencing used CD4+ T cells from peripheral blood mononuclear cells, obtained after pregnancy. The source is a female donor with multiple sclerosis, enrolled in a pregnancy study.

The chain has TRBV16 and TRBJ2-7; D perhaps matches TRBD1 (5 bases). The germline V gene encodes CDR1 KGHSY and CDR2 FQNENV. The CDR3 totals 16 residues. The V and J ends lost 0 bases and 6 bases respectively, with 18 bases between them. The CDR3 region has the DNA TGTGCCAGCAGCCAATCACGCCCTACTGGCCAGGGCGAGCAGTACTTC. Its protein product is CASSQSRPTGQGEQYF. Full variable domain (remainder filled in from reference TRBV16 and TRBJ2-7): GEEVAQTPKHLVRGEGQKAKLYCAPIKGHSYVFWYQQVLKNEFKFLISFQNENVFDETGMPKERFSAKCLPNSPCSLEIQATKLEDSAVYFCASSQSRPTGQGEQYFGPGTRLTVT.

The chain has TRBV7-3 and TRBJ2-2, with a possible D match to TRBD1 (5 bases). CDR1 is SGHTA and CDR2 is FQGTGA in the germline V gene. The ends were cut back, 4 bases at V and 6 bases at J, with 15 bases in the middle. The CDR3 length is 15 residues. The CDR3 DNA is TGTGCCAGCAGCTGGTTTCAGGGTGGGGCCGGGGAGCTGTTTTTT. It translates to CASSWFQGGAGELFF.

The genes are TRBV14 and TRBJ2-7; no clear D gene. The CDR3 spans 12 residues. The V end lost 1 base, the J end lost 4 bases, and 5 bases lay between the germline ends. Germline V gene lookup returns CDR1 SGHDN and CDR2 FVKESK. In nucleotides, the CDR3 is TGTGCCAGCAGCCAAGTACGGTACGAGCAGTACTTC. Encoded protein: CASSQVRYEQYF.

CDR3 bases: TGTGCCAGCTCACCCCTACCCGGGGGGGGTTCCTACGAGCAGTACTTC. Its translation: CASSPLPGGGSYEQYF. The chain recombines TRBV18 with TRBJ2-7, with 8 bases fitting TRBD2. CDR3 length equals 16 residues. Germline loops: CDR1 KGHSH, CDR2 LQKENI. V lost 3 bases to trimming and J lost 1 base; unmatched junction nucleotides: 8.

The chain's CDR3 is CASSVTGPVGYTF. In nucleotides, the CDR3 is TGTGCCAGCAGCGTTACAGGGCCGGTTGGCTACACCTTC. The V gene is TRBV25-1, the J gene TRBJ1-2, with D perhaps matching TRBD1 (6 bases). CDR1 is MGHDK and CDR2 is SYGVNS in the germline V gene. The V end lost 6 bases, the J end lost 7 bases, and 15 bases lay between the germline ends. The CDR3 has 13 amino acids.

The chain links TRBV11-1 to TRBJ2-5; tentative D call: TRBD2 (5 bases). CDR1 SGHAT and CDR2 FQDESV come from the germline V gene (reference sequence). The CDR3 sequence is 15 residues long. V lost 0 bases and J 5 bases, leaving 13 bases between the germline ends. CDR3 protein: CASSLAYRGGETQYF. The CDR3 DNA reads TGTGCCAGCAGCTTAGCATACCGGGGTGGGGAGACCCAGTACTTC.

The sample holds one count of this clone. The CDR3 loop is CASSEAGQGAGSPLHF. In DNA form, the CDR3 reads TGTGCCAGCAGTGAAGCTGGACAGGGGGCGGGTTCACCCCTCCACTTT. V usage is TRBV6-1 and J usage is TRBJ1-6; 11 bases are shared with TRBD1. The CDR3 is 16 residues long. V shed 0 bases, J shed 9 bases, and the junction held 4 bases outside the gene matches. Germline CDR1 MNHNS, CDR2 SASEGT.

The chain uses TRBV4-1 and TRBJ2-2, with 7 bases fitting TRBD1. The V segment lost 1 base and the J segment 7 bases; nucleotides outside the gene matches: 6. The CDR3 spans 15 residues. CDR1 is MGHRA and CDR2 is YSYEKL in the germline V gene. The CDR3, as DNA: TGCGCCAGCAGCCAAGGACAGGGTTCGGACGGGGAGCTGTTTTTT. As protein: CASSQGQGSDGELFF.

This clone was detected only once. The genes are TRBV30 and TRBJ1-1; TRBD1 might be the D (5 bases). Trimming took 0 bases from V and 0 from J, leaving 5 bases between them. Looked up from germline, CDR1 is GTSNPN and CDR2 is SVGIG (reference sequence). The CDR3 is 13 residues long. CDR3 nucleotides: TGTGCCTGGAGTGTACAGGTGAACACTGAAGCTTTCTTT. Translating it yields CAWSVQVNTEAFF.

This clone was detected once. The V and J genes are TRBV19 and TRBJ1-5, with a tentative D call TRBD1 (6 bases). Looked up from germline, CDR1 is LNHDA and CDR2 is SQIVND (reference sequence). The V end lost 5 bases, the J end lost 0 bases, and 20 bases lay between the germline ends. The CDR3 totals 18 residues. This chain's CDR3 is CASSPRKRDTYSNQPQHF. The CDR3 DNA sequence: TGTGCCAGTAGTCCTAGAAAACGGGACACCTATAGCAATCAGCCCCAGCATTTT. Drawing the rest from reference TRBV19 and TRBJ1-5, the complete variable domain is DGGITQSPKYLFRKEGQNVTLSCEQNLNHDAMYWYRQDPGQGLRLIYYSQIVNDFQKGDIAEGYSVSREKKESFPLTVTSAQKNPTAFYLCASSPRKRDTYSNQPQHFGDGTRLSIL.

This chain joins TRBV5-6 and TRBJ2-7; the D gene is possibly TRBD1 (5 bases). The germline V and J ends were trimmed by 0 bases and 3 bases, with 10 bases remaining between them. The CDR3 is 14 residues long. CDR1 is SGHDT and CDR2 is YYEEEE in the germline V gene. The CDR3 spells CASSLVTGLYEQYF. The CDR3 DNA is TGTGCCAGCAGCTTGGTTACAGGCCTCTACGAGCAGTACTTC.

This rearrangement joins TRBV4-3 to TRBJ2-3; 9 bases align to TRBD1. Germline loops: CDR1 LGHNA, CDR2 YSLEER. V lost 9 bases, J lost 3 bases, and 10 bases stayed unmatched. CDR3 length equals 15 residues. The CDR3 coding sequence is TGCGCCAGTAGTTACAGGGGGCAAGAGACAGATACGCAGTATTTT. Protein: CASSYRGQETDTQYF.

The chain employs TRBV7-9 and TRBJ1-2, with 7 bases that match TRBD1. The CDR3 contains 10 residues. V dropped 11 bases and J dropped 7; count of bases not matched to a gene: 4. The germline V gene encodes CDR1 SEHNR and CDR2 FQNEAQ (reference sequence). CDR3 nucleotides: TGTGCCGGCGACAGGGTTGGCTACACCTTC. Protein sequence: CAGDRVGYTF.

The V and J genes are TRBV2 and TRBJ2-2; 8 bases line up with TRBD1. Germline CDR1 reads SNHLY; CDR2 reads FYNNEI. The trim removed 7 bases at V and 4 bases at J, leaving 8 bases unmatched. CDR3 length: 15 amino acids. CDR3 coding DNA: TGTGCCAGCATCGCGGGACAGGTTTCCACCGGGGAGCTGTTTTTT. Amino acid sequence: CASIAGQVSTGELFF. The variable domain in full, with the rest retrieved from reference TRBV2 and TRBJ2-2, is EPEVTQTPSHQVTQMGQEVILRCVPISNHLYFYWYRQILGQKVEFLVSFYNNEISEKSEIFDDQFSVERPDGSNFTLKIRSTKLEDSAMYFCASIAGQVSTGELFFGEGSRLTVL.

DNA for the CDR3: TGTGCCAGCAGCCCAGGGGGCTCTGTGAACACTGAAGCTTTCTTT. It is translated as CASSPGGSVNTEAFF. The V call is TRBV7-3, the J call TRBJ1-1; TRBD1 matches 8 bases. This CDR3 has 15 amino acids. V was clipped by 5 bases and J by 0 bases; unmatched bases: 5. Germline V gene sequence: CDR1 SGHTA, CDR2 FQGTGA.

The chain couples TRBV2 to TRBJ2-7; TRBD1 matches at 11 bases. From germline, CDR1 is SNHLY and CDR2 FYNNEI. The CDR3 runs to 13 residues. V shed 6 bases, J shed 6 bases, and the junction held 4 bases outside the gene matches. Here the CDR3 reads CASRGTGGSEQYF. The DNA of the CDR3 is TGTGCCAGCAGGGGGACAGGGGGGAGCGAGCAGTACTTC.

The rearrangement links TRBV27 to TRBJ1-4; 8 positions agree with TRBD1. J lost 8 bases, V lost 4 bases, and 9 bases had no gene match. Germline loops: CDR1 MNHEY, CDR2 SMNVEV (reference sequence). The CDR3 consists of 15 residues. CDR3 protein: CASSSRTGSWEKLFF. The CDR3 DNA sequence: TGTGCCAGCAGTTCCCGGACAGGGTCTTGGGAAAAACTGTTTTTT.

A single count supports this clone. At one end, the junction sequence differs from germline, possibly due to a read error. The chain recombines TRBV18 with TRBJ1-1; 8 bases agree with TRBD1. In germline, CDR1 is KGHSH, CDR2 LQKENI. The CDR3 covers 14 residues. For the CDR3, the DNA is TGTGCCAGCGCACCGGGACAGGTGAACACTGAAGCTTTCTTT. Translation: CASAPGQVNTEAFF.

The CDR3 DNA reads TGTGCCAGCAGCTTAGCAGGTCAGGGGCCTACGCAGTATTTT. It codes for CASSLAGQGPTQYF. The chain combines TRBV7-9 with TRBJ2-3; possible D gene TRBD1, 6 bases. CDR3 length equals 14 residues. Looked up from germline, CDR1 is SEHNR and CDR2 is FQNEAQ (reference sequence). Trimming stripped 0 bases from V and 8 bases from J, with 12 bases between.

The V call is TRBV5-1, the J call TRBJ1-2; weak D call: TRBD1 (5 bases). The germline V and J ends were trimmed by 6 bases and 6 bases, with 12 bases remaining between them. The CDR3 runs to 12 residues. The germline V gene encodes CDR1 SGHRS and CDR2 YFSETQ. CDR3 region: CASMGEGDGYTF. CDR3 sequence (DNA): TGCGCCAGCATGGGGGAGGGAGATGGCTACACCTTC.

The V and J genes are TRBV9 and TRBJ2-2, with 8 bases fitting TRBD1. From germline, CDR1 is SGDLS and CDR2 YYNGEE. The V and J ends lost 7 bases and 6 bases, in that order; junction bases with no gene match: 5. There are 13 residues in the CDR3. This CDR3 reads CASRQGAAGELFF. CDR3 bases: TGTGCCAGCCGGCAGGGGGCGGCCGGGGAGCTGTTTTTT.